This T cell receptor (beta chain) was found in a study of cytomegalovirus exposure and HLA in healthy donors. The CDR3 loop spans 16 amino acids. Germline V gene lookup returns CDR1 MNHEY and CDR2 SVGAGI. Germline trimming cut 4 bases from V and 6 bases from J; bases unmatched to any gene: 7. Both 60 Vbeta primers and 13 Jbeta primers went into the PCR. The repertoire was sequenced with immunoSEQ multiplex PCR; TCRdb's copy has only in-frame clones and lacks some. The sample includes roughly 220,000 clones, about 81% seen only once; the top ten take about 2.5%. The clonotype originates from a woman aged 40 to 50 in good health and CMV-seronegative. Sequencing input: PBMCs. This chain uses TRBV6-5 with TRBJ2-7; 15 nucleotides agree with TRBD2. CDR3 in DNA: TGTGCCAGCAGTTCGGGACTAGCGGGAGGAGCCGGCGAGCAGTACTTC. Its protein is CASSSGLAGGAGEQYF.